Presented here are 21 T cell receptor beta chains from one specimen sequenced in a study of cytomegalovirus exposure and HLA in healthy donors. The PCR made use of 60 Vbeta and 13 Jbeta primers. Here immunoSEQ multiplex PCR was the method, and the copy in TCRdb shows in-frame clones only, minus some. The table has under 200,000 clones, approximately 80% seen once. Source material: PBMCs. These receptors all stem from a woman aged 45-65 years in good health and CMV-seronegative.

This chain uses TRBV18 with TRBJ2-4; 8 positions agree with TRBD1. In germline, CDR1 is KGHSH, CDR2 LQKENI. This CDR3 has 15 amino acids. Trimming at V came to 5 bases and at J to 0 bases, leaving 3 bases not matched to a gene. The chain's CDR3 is CASSGQGLAKNIQYF. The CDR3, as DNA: TGTGCCAGCTCAGGACAGGGCCTAGCCAAAAACATTCAGTACTTC.

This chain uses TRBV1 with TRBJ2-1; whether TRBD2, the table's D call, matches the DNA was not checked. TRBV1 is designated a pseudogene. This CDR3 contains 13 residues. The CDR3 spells CTSSQDLPREQFF. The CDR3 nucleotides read TGCACCAGCAGCCAAGATCTCCCCCGGGAGCAGTTCTTC.

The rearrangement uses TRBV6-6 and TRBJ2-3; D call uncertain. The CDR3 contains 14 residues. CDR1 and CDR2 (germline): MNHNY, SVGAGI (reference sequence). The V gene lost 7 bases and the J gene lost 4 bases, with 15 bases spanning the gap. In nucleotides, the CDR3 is TGTGCCAGCATTGAGCCCTCGCCGCCAGATACGCAGTATTTT. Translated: CASIEPSPPDTQYF.

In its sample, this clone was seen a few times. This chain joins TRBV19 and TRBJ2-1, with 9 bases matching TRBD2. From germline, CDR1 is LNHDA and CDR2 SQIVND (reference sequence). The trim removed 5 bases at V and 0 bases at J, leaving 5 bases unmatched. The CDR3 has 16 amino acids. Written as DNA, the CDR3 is TGTGCCAGTAGTCAGAAAGCGGGGGGCTCCTACAATGAGCAGTTCTTC. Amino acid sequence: CASSQKAGGSYNEQFF.

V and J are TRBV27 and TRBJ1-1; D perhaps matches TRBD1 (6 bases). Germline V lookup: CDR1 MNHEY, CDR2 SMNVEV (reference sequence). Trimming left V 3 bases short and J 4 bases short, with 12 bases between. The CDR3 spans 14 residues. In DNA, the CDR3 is TGTGCCAGCAGTTTTCAGGGGTTTAGCACTGAAGCTTTCTTT. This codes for CASSFQGFSTEAFF.

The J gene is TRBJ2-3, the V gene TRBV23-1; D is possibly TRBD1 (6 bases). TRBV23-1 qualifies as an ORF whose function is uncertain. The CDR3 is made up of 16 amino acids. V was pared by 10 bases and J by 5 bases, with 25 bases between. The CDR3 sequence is CATLPGHYYPLDTQYF. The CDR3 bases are TGCGCCACGTTGCCGGGACACTACTACCCCTTAGATACGCAGTATTTT.

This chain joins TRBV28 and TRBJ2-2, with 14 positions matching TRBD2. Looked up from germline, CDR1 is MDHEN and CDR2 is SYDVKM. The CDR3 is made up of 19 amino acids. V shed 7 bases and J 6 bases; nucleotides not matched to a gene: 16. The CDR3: CASTPRGLAGDKGAGELFF. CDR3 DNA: TGTGCCAGCACCCCCAGGGGACTAGCGGGAGATAAGGGGGCCGGGGAGCTGTTTTTT. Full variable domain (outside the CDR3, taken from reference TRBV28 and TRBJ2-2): DVKVTQSSRYLVKRTGEKVFLECVQDMDHENMFWYRQDPGLGLRLIYFSYDVKMKEKGDIPEGYSVSREKKERFSLILESASTNQTSMYLCASTPRGLAGDKGAGELFFGEGSRLTVL.

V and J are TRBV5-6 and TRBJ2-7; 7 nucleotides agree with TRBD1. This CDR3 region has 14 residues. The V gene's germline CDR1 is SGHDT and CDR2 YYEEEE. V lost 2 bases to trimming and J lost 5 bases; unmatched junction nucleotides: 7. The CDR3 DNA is TGTGCCAGCAGCTTCAGACAGGGCCTTAACGAGCAGTACTTC. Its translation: CASSFRQGLNEQYF.

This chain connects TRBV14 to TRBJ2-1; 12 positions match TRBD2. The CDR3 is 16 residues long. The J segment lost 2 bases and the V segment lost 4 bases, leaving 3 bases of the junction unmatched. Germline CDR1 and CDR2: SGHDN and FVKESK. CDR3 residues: CASSPSGRGTYNEQFF. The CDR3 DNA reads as TGTGCCAGCAGCCCTAGCGGGAGGGGCACCTACAATGAGCAGTTCTTC.

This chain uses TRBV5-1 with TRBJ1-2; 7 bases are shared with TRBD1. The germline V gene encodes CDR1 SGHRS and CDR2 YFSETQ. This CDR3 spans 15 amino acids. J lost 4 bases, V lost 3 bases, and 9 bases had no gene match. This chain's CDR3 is CASSSGQQNVYGYTF. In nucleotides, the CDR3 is TGCGCCAGCAGCTCGGGACAGCAGAATGTCTATGGCTACACCTTC. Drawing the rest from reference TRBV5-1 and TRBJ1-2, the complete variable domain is KAGVTQTPRYLIKTRGQQVTLSCSPISGHRSVSWYQQTPGQGLQFLFEYFSETQRNKGNFPGRFSGRQFSNSRSEMNVSTLELGDSALYLCASSSGQQNVYGYTFGSGTRLTVV.

CDR3 bases: TGTGCCAGCAGTTGGACTAGCGGTACGGGCAATGAGCAGTTCTTC. It yields the protein CASSWTSGTGNEQFF. The J gene is TRBJ2-1, the V gene TRBV6-6; 10 bases align to TRBD2. CDR1 and CDR2 from the germline V gene are MNHNY and SVGAGI (reference sequence). The CDR3 is 15 amino acids. V dropped 4 bases and J dropped 6; count of bases not matched to a gene: 6.

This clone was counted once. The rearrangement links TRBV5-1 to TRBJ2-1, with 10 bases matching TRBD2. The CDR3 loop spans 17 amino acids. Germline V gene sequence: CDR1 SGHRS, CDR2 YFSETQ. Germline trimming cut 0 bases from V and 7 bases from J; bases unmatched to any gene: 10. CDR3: CASSLEASGSGRNEQFF. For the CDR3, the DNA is TGCGCCAGCAGCTTGGAGGCTAGCGGGAGTGGGAGGAATGAGCAGTTCTTC.

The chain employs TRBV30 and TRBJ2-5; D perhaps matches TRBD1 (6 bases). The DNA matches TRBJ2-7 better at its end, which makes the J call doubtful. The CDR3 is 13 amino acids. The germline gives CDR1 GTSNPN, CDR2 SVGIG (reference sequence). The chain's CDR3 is CASHGTGSYEQYF. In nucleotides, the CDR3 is TGTGCCTCCCACGGAACAGGGTCCTACGAGCAGTACTTC.

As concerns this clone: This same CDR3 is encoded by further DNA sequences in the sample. CDR3 protein: CASSSRSRQGSNQPQHF. In DNA, the CDR3 is TGTGCCAGCAGTAGCAGGTCAAGACAGGGAAGCAATCAGCCCCAGCATTTT. The chain uses TRBV27 and TRBJ1-5; 7 positions match TRBD1. Germline V gene data show CDR1 as MNHEY and CDR2 as SMNVEV (reference sequence). V lost 5 bases to trimming and J lost 1 base; unmatched junction nucleotides: 11. This CDR3 is 17 amino acids long.

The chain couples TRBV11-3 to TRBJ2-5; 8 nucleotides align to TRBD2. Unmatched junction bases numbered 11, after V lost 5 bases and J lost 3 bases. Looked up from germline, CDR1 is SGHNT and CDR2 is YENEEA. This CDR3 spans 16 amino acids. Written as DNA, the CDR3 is TGTGCCAGCAGCCAGTCCGGGGGGGCGGGGGAAGAGACCCAGTACTTC. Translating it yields CASSQSGGAGEETQYF.

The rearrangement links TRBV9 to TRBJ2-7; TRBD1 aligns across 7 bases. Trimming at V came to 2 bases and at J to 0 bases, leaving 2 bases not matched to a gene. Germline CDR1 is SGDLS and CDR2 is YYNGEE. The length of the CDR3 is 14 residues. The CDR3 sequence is CASSVTGTSYEQYF. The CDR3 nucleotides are TGTGCCAGCAGCGTGACAGGGACCTCCTACGAGCAGTACTTC.

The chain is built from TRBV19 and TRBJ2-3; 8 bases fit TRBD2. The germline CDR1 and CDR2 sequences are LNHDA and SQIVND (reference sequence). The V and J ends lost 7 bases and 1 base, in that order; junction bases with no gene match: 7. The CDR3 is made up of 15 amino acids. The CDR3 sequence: CASKLAGLGTDTQYF. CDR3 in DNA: TGTGCCAGTAAATTAGCGGGGTTGGGCACAGATACGCAGTATTTT.

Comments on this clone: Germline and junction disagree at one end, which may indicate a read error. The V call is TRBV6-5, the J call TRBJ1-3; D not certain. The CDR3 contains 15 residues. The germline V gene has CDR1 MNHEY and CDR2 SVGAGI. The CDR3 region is CASNYALGSGNTIYF. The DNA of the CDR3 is TGTGCCAGCAATTACGCCCTCGGTTCTGGAAACACCATATATTTT.

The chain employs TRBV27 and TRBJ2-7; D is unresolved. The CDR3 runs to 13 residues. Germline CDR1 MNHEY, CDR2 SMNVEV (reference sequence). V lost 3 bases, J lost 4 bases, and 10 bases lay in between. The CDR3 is CASSFQIHYEQYF. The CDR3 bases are TGTGCCAGCAGTTTCCAGATTCATTACGAGCAGTACTTC.

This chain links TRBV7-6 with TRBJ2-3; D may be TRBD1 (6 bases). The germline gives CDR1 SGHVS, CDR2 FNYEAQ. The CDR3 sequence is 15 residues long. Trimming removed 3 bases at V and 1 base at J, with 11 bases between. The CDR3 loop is CASSLGHRGTDTQYF. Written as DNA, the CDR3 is TGTGCCAGCAGCTTGGGACATCGTGGCACAGATACGCAGTATTTT.

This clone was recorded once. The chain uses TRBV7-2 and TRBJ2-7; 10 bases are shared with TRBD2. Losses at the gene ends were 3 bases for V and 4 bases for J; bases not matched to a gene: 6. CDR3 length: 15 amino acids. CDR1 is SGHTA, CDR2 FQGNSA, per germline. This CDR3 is CASSFLAGATYEQYF. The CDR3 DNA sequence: TGTGCCAGCAGCTTCCTAGCGGGGGCCACGTACGAGCAGTACTTC. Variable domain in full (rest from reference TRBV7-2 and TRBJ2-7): GAGVSQSPSNKVTEKGKDVELRCDPISGHTALYWYRQSLGQGLEFLIYFQGNSAPDKSGLPSDRFSAERTGGSVSTLTIQRTQQEDSAVYLCASSFLAGATYEQYFGPGTRLTVT.